Each of the 29 T cell receptor beta chains below was sequenced from the same sample in a study of blood T cell repertoires in COVID-19. Sequencing used immunoSEQ multiplex PCR; TCRdb keeps in-frame clones, though not all of them. The sample lists 150,000 to 200,000 clones; approximately 95% were seen once. The material sequenced was peripheral blood. The receptors originated from a woman aged 60 to 75 with COVID-19, enrolled during active disease.

The gene calls are TRBV6-5 and TRBJ1-2; D perhaps matches TRBD1 (6 bases). The CDR3 has 15 amino acids. The germline V and J ends were trimmed by 1 base and 4 bases, with 13 bases remaining between them. CDR1 is MNHEY and CDR2 is SVGAGI in the germline V gene. CDR3 loop: CASSYWGGHGYGYTF. The CDR3, as DNA: TGTGCCAGCAGTTACTGGGGGGGGCACGGCTATGGCTACACCTTC.

The chain carries TRBV5-4 and TRBJ2-2; 7 nucleotides align to TRBD2. Germline values: CDR1 SGHNT, CDR2 YYREEE (reference sequence). This CDR3 contains 15 residues. V lost 5 bases and J lost 6; bases outside the gene matches: 10. This CDR3 is CASSLRLAGSGELFF. The CDR3 bases are TGTGCCAGCAGTTTAAGACTAGCCGGGTCCGGGGAGCTGTTTTTT. Looking up the rest from reference TRBV5-4 and TRBJ2-2 gives the full variable domain: ETGVTQSPTHLIKTRGQQVTLRCSSQSGHNTVSWYQQALGQGPQFIFQYYREEENGRGNFPPRFSGLQFPNYSSELNVNALELDDSALYLCASSLRLAGSGELFFGEGSRLTVL.

The rearrangement joins TRBV6-5 to TRBJ2-7, with a tentative D call TRBD1 (5 bases). CDR3 length: 12 amino acids. Germline CDR1 MNHEY, CDR2 SVGAGI. Trimming stripped 7 bases from V and 7 bases from J, with 14 bases between. Here the CDR3 DNA reads TGTGCCAGCACGTTCAGGGCTGGAGAGCAGTACTTC. It encodes CASTFRAGEQYF.

This chain connects TRBV6-2 or TRBV6-3 to TRBJ2-1, with a possible D match to TRBD2 (6 bases). Per the germline V gene, CDR1 is MNHEY and CDR2 is SVGEGT. This CDR3 region has 13 residues. Trimming pared 4 bases from V and 7 bases from J, leaving 11 bases between. The CDR3: CASSWRLGNEQFF. The CDR3 DNA reads TGTGCCAGCAGTTGGCGACTAGGGAATGAGCAGTTCTTC.

The rearrangement joins TRBV19 to TRBJ1-4, with 8 bases lining up with TRBD1. This CDR3 contains 14 residues. V dropped 6 bases and J dropped 8; count of bases not matched to a gene: 8. Germline assignment: CDR1 LNHDA and CDR2 SQIVND (reference sequence). The CDR3 nucleotides read TGTGCCAGTAGCCTACAGGGGGGTCGGGAAAAACTGTTTTTT. This codes for CASSLQGGREKLFF. The full variable domain, in which reference TRBV19 and TRBJ1-4 provide the parts outside the CDR3, is DGGITQSPKYLFRKEGQNVTLSCEQNLNHDAMYWYRQDPGQGLRLIYYSQIVNDFQKGDIAEGYSVSREKKESFPLTVTSAQKNPTAFYLCASSLQGGREKLFFGSGTQLSVL.

The rearrangement uses TRBV10-3 and TRBJ1-1; D perhaps matches TRBD1 (5 bases). Germline CDR1 is ENHRY and CDR2 is SYGVKD. Deletions cut 10 bases from V and 0 bases from J, with 24 bases between. This CDR3 is 17 amino acids long. CDR3 amino acids: CASQSLTGTGLNTEAFF. Here the CDR3 DNA reads TGTGCCAGTCAGTCCCTCACAGGAACTGGATTGAACACTGAAGCTTTCTTT.

The CDR3 protein is CASSLALAGDLTDTQYF. CDR3 DNA sequence: TGTGCCAGCAGCTTAGCGCTAGCGGGGGACCTCACAGATACGCAGTATTTT. V usage is TRBV7-2 and J usage is TRBJ2-3; 10 bases are shared with TRBD2. Germline-derived CDR1 and CDR2 are SGHTA and FQGNSA. The CDR3 extends over 17 amino acids. Unmatched junction bases numbered 5, after V lost 0 bases and J lost 2 bases.

V and J are TRBV4-3 and TRBJ1-6; D is unclear. Trimming stripped 0 bases from V and 5 bases from J, with 11 bases between. The CDR3 has 16 residues. Germline values: CDR1 LGHNA, CDR2 YSLEER. The CDR3, as DNA: TGCGCCAGCAGCCAAGATCTTTACAGAGATAATTCACCCCTCCACTTT. Translation gives CASSQDLYRDNSPLHF.

The chain recombines TRBV6-5 with TRBJ1-6; the match to TRBD1 covers 8 bases. V shed 2 bases and J 4 bases; nucleotides not matched to a gene: 1. This CDR3 has 15 amino acids. Germline assignment: CDR1 MNHEY and CDR2 SVGAGI. The CDR3 reads CASSYRTGYNSPLHF. In nucleotides, the CDR3 is TGTGCCAGCAGTTACCGGACAGGGTATAATTCACCCCTCCACTTT.

V and J are TRBV10-1 and TRBJ2-7, with a weak D call TRBD1 (6 bases). Trimming pared 0 bases from V and 1 base from J, leaving 13 bases between. The CDR3 runs to 16 residues. Germline CDR1 is WNHNN and CDR2 is SYGVQD (reference sequence). CDR3 sequence: CASSESRRTDSYEQYF. The DNA for the CDR3 is TGCGCCAGCAGTGAGTCGCGGAGGACAGATTCCTACGAGCAGTACTTC.

V gene TRBV9 combines with J gene TRBJ1-6; 8 bases align to TRBD1. CDR3 length: 14 amino acids. Germline trimming cut 3 bases from V and 10 bases from J; bases unmatched to any gene: 6. Germline CDR1 reads SGDLS; CDR2 reads YYNGEE. CDR3 in amino acids: CASSAQGGGSPLHF. DNA for the CDR3: TGTGCCAGCAGCGCACAGGGGGGAGGGTCACCCCTCCACTTT.

The chain recombines TRBV28 with TRBJ2-5; tentatively, D is TRBD1 (6 bases). The CDR3 has 14 residues. V lost 5 bases and J lost 5, with 15 bases in between. Germline lookup yields CDR1 MDHEN and CDR2 SYDVKM. CDR3 residues: CASSPGTLRETQYF. The DNA for the CDR3 is TGTGCCAGCAGTCCTGGGACACTTCGGGAGACCCAGTACTTC.

The chain has TRBV18 and TRBJ1-1; 9 bases match TRBD1. Per the germline V gene, CDR1 is KGHSH and CDR2 is LQKENI. The CDR3 loop spans 13 amino acids. The J segment lost 4 bases and the V segment lost 6 bases, leaving 3 bases of the junction unmatched. CDR3 region: CASSSTGGTEAFF. DNA for the CDR3: TGTGCCAGCTCGTCGACAGGGGGCACTGAAGCTTTCTTT.

This clone was found a few times. The chain combines TRBV19 with TRBJ2-7; the D gene is possibly TRBD2 (6 bases). This CDR3 has 14 residues. V lost 3 bases to trimming and J lost 3 bases, with 12 bases between them. Germline lookup yields CDR1 LNHDA and CDR2 SQIVND (reference sequence). The CDR3 here is CASSMSSGFYEQYF. The DNA of the CDR3 is TGTGCCAGTAGTATGAGTAGCGGTTTCTACGAGCAGTACTTC.

This rearrangement joins TRBV6-1 to TRBJ1-1; 7 bases are shared with TRBD1. The CDR3 contains 14 residues. CDR1 is MNHNS, CDR2 SASEGT, per germline. Losses at the gene ends were 3 bases for V and 5 bases for J; bases not matched to a gene: 6. The DNA of the CDR3 is TGTGCCAGCAGTGACGGTCAGGGGGTTACTGAAGCTTTCTTT. It is translated as CASSDGQGVTEAFF.

Here the CDR3 reads CASSQDAGGGNSPLHF. The CDR3, as DNA: TGCGCCAGCAGCCAAGATGCCGGGGGAGGCAATTCACCCCTCCACTTT. The chain uses TRBV4-3 and TRBJ1-6; possibly TRBD1 for D (5 bases). The CDR3 totals 16 residues. V gave up 0 bases and J gave up 7 bases, with 13 bases separating them. Germline V gene lookup returns CDR1 LGHNA and CDR2 YSLEER.

V is TRBV18 and J is TRBJ1-6, with 9 bases fitting TRBD1. This CDR3 comprises 15 residues. The germline V gene has CDR1 KGHSH and CDR2 LQKENI. V dropped 3 bases and J dropped 7; count of bases not matched to a gene: 4. The CDR3 bases are TGTGCCAGCTCACCCCGACAGGGGGGGAATTCACCCCTCCACTTT. Residues: CASSPRQGGNSPLHF. The full variable domain, rest sourced from reference TRBV18 and TRBJ1-6, is NAGVMQNPRHLVRRRGQEARLRCSPMKGHSHVYWYRQLPEEGLKFMVYLQKENIIDESGMPKERFSAEFPKEGPSILRIQQVVRGDSAAYFCASSPRQGGNSPLHFGNGTRLTVT.

The CDR3: CASRTGAEQFF. DNA for the CDR3: TGTGCCAGCAGGACAGGGGCTGAGCAGTTCTTC. V usage is TRBV6-5 and J usage is TRBJ2-1, with TRBD1 matching 8 bases. With V trimmed by 6 bases and J by 9 bases, 1 base remained unmatched. The CDR3 runs to 11 residues. The germline gives CDR1 MNHEY, CDR2 SVGAGI.

The J gene is TRBJ1-5, the V gene TRBV7-2, with D tentatively TRBD1 (5 bases). V was trimmed by 0 bases and J by 4 bases, leaving 10 bases between them. This CDR3 has 15 amino acids. Germline V CDR1 and CDR2: SGHTA, FQGNSA. CDR3 coding DNA: TGTGCCAGCAGCTTAGCGCCCCAGGGAAATCAGCCCCAGCATTTT. As protein: CASSLAPQGNQPQHF. Full variable domain (outside the CDR3, taken from reference TRBV7-2 and TRBJ1-5): GAGVSQSPSNKVTEKGKDVELRCDPISGHTALYWYRQSLGQGLEFLIYFQGNSAPDKSGLPSDRFSAERTGGSVSTLTIQRTQQEDSAVYLCASSLAPQGNQPQHFGDGTRLSIL.

V and J are TRBV6-2 or TRBV6-3 and TRBJ2-5; 8 nucleotides match TRBD1. Looked up from germline, CDR1 is MNHEY and CDR2 is SVGEGT. The V gene end was trimmed by 3 bases and the J gene end by 5 bases; junction bases not matched to a gene: 5. This CDR3 region has 14 residues. The CDR3 DNA reads as TGTGCCAGCAGTTATATCAGGGGGCGGGAGACCCAGTACTTC. It yields the protein CASSYIRGRETQYF.

This sequence joins TRBV19 and TRBJ1-2, with 9 positions matching TRBD1. CDR3 length equals 14 residues. Looked up from germline, CDR1 is LNHDA and CDR2 is SQIVND (reference sequence). The junction had 5 bases not matched to a gene; V was cut back by 9 bases and J by 0 bases. For the CDR3, the DNA is TGTGCCAGCAGGGACAGGGAAGCTAACTATGGCTACACCTTC. Amino acids: CASRDREANYGYTF. Supplemented by reference TRBV19 and TRBJ1-2, the full variable domain reads DGGITQSPKYLFRKEGQNVTLSCEQNLNHDAMYWYRQDPGQGLRLIYYSQIVNDFQKGDIAEGYSVSREKKESFPLTVTSAQKNPTAFYLCASRDREANYGYTFGSGTRLTVV.

J is TRBJ1-1 and V is TRBV3-1 (or the pseudogene TRBV3-2); 8 bases are shared with TRBD1. The CDR3 spans 14 residues. The V segment lost 3 bases and the J segment 0 bases; nucleotides outside the gene matches: 0. Looked up from germline, CDR1 is LGHDT and CDR2 is YNNKEL (reference sequence). CDR3 nucleotide sequence: TGTGCCAGCAGCCAGGGACAGGTGAACACTGAAGCTTTCTTT. Amino acids: CASSQGQVNTEAFF.

DNA for the CDR3: TGTGCCAGCAGCTTAGATAGGTTAGGGAGGACGGACACTGAAGCTTTCTTT. It encodes CASSLDRLGRTDTEAFF. V is TRBV7-2 and J is TRBJ1-1, with D unresolved. Per germline, CDR1 SGHTA and CDR2 FQGNSA. V was cut by 1 base and J by 3 bases, with 18 bases left in between. There are 17 residues in the CDR3.

This clone showed up just once. One end of the junction varies from germline; a read error may be responsible. The CDR3: CASSTGVTNYGYTF. The DNA for the CDR3 is TGTGCCAGCAGTACAGGGGTGACTAACTATGGCTACACCTTC. This chain joins TRBV19 and TRBJ1-2, with 7 bases fitting TRBD1. The germline V gene has CDR1 LNHDA and CDR2 SQIVND (reference sequence). This CDR3 region has 14 residues.

V and J are TRBV19 and TRBJ1-2, with D possibly matching TRBD1 (6 bases). V was cut by 6 bases and J by 3 bases, with 20 bases left in between. The CDR3 is 16 amino acids. CDR1 is LNHDA, CDR2 SQIVND, per germline (reference sequence). CDR3 loop: CASSRQAGPQHYGYTF. CDR3 bases: TGTGCCAGTAGCCGACAGGCCGGTCCCCAACACTATGGCTACACCTTC.

V and J are TRBV4-1 and TRBJ2-3, with 15 bases lining up with TRBD2. V shed 0 bases, J shed 3 bases, and the junction held 10 bases outside the gene matches. Germline V CDR1 and CDR2: MGHRA, YSYEKL. CDR3 size: 20 residues. The CDR3 loop reads CASSQDNTGLAGGKTDTQYF. In DNA, the CDR3 is TGCGCCAGCAGCCAAGATAACACTGGACTAGCGGGGGGGAAAACAGATACGCAGTATTTT.

The chain is built from TRBV29-1 and TRBJ1-1; D not resolved. V lost 6 bases to trimming and J lost 6 bases, with 14 bases between them. CDR3 length: 12 amino acids. CDR1 is SQVTM and CDR2 is ANQGSEA in the germline V gene. CDR3 nucleotides: TGCAGCGTATCGCAGGTTATCCCTGAAGCTTTCTTT. Protein product: CSVSQVIPEAFF.

This clone was picked up a small number of times. This rearrangement joins TRBV5-3 to TRBJ1-4; D is unresolved. TRBV5-3 is an ORF for which the function is uncertain. Deletions cut 10 bases from V and 4 bases from J, with 14 bases between. The CDR3 totals 13 residues. CDR3 sequence: CAETRHFNEKLFF. The DNA of the CDR3 is TGTGCCGAAACGCGACACTTTAATGAAAAACTGTTTTTT.

The J gene is TRBJ1-1, the V gene TRBV19; no firm D call. V was cut by 5 bases and J by 3 bases, with 7 bases left in between. The V gene's germline CDR1 is LNHDA and CDR2 SQIVND (reference sequence). There are 12 residues in the CDR3. The CDR3 loop reads CASSARDTEAFF. In DNA form, the CDR3 reads TGTGCCAGTAGTGCCCGGGACACTGAAGCTTTCTTT.